The present T cell receptor (beta chain) was sequenced within a study of T cell responses to AZD1222 COVID-19 vaccine. Study-wide points: Recipients of AZD1222 seropositive at baseline numbered only 5 or 6. Clonal diversity may have been underestimated, and the donors were mostly white British, with more females than males.

V lost 0 bases and J 0 bases, leaving 20 bases between the germline ends. In germline, CDR1 is LGHNA, CDR2 YNFKEQ. CDR3 length: 19 residues. Produced via immunoSEQ multiplex PCR; TCRdb's table is partial and in-frame only. The table has tens of thousands of clones, around 90% seen once; the top ten hold 1% to 1.5%. Regarding this clone: Its antigen remains unidentified.

The rearrangement joins TRBV4-2 to TRBJ2-5; possibly TRBD2 for D (6 bases). The receptor comes from an adult who received the AZD1222 COVID-19 vaccine. The sequencing used peripheral blood, collected 28 days after the second AZD1222 dose. CDR3 DNA: TGTGCCAGCAGCCAAGATAGGAAAGTTGCGGGAAGTGACCAAGAGACCCAGTACTTC. This gives the protein CASSQDRKVAGSDQETQYF.